The rows below give T cell receptor beta chains drawn from one sample of a study of T cells after yellow fever vaccination. Each CDR3 protein gets one entry after TCRdb re-called the 5' RACE reads with MiXCR. The sample lists about 74,000 distinct CDR3 sequences, about 6.6% occurring once. This specimen was CD8+ T cells sorted from PBMCs, taken roughly 5 days after the first yellow fever vaccination. These receptor sequences come from a young man who received the YFV17D yellow fever vaccine. The CDR3 runs from the conserved cysteine through the conserved F or W. Fields, in order: clone size, V gene, D gene, CDR3 length, J gene, CDR3 protein, CDR3 DNA. The D gene is left open where the match is weak. Not every row has a clone size; where given, it reads once, few, many or a size class.

clone_size: many; v_call: TRBV12-3/TRBV12-4; d_call: -; cdr3_length: 13; j_call: TRBJ1-5; cdr3_aa: CASSLSVRQPQHF; cdr3_nt: TGTGCCAGCAGTTTAAGTGTAAGACAGCCCCAGCATTTT
clone_size: many; v_call: TRBV4-2; d_call: -; cdr3_length: 15; j_call: TRBJ2-7; cdr3_aa: CASSQGLFEPYEQYF; cdr3_nt: TGTGCCAGCAGCCAAGGACTATTTGAACCCTACGAGCAGTACTTC
clone_size: few; v_call: TRBV27; d_call: -; cdr3_length: 14; j_call: TRBJ2-2; cdr3_aa: CASSFRVDSGELFF; cdr3_nt: TGTGCCAGCAGTTTTAGGGTGGACTCCGGGGAGCTGTTTTTT
clone_size: -; v_call: TRBV7-3; d_call: -; cdr3_length: 14; j_call: TRBJ2-2; cdr3_aa: CASSHGLLCGELFF; cdr3_nt: TGTGCCAGCAGCCACGGGCTCCTCTGCGGGGAGCTGTTTTTT
clone_size: -; v_call: TRBV24-1; d_call: -; cdr3_length: 14; j_call: TRBJ2-1; cdr3_aa: CATSDPPSYNEQFF; cdr3_nt: TGTGCCACCAGTGATCCCCCCTCCTACAATGAGCAGTTCTTC
clone_size: -; v_call: TRBV7-8; d_call: TRBD2; cdr3_length: 19; j_call: TRBJ2-3; cdr3_aa: CASSKSGSGRLISTDTQYF; cdr3_nt: TGTGCCAGCAGCAAAAGCGGTAGCGGGAGGCTTATAAGCACAGATACGCAGTATTTT
clone_size: -; v_call: TRBV19; d_call: -; cdr3_length: 16; j_call: TRBJ1-3; cdr3_aa: CASSIDPAHSGNTIYF; cdr3_nt: TGTGCCAGTAGTATAGATCCGGCGCACTCTGGAAACACCATATATTTT
clone_size: many; v_call: TRBV7-9; d_call: TRBD2; cdr3_length: 15; j_call: TRBJ2-3; cdr3_aa: CASSELAVRTDTQYF; cdr3_nt: TGTGCCAGCAGCGAACTAGCGGTCCGCACAGATACGCAGTATTTT
clone_size: few; v_call: TRBV4-2; d_call: -; cdr3_length: 14; j_call: TRBJ1-5; cdr3_aa: CASSQENGQQPQHF; cdr3_nt: TGTGCCAGCAGCCAAGAGAACGGACAGCAGCCCCAGCATTTT
clone_size: few; v_call: TRBV2; d_call: -; cdr3_length: 14; j_call: TRBJ1-6; cdr3_aa: CASSERQVNSPLHF; cdr3_nt: TGTGCCAGCAGTGAACGACAGGTGAATTCACCCCTCCACTTT
clone_size: few; v_call: TRBV7-3; d_call: -; cdr3_length: 15; j_call: TRBJ1-5; cdr3_aa: CASSLRDTRFSPEHF; cdr3_nt: TGTGCCAGCAGCCTCCGGGACACCCGCTTCAGCCCTGAGCATTTT
clone_size: many; v_call: TRBV27; d_call: -; cdr3_length: 13; j_call: TRBJ1-1; cdr3_aa: CASCTPGGTEAFF; cdr3_nt: TGTGCCAGCTGCACTCCGGGGGGAACTGAAGCTTTCTTT
clone_size: many; v_call: TRBV9; d_call: -; cdr3_length: 16; j_call: TRBJ2-2; cdr3_aa: CASSFRRTLSTGELFF; cdr3_nt: TGTGCCAGCAGCTTCCGACGGACACTGTCCACCGGGGAGCTGTTTTTT
clone_size: -; v_call: TRBV5-1; d_call: -; cdr3_length: 16; j_call: TRBJ2-3; cdr3_aa: CASSLGRGAITDTQYF; cdr3_nt: TGCGCCAGCAGCTTAGGTCGGGGGGCGATTACAGATACGCAGTATTTT
clone_size: few; v_call: TRBV7-2; d_call: -; cdr3_length: 13; j_call: TRBJ1-6; cdr3_aa: CASSFYGNSPLHF; cdr3_nt: TGTGCCAGCAGCTTTTATGGGAATTCACCCCTCCACTTT
clone_size: many; v_call: TRBV5-1; d_call: TRBD2; cdr3_length: 16; j_call: TRBJ2-2; cdr3_aa: CASSFPTSGDTGELFF; cdr3_nt: TGCGCCAGCAGCTTCCCAACTAGCGGGGATACCGGGGAGCTGTTTTTT
clone_size: many; v_call: TRBV7-6; d_call: -; cdr3_length: 15; j_call: TRBJ2-1; cdr3_aa: CASSPEGQRRDEQFF; cdr3_nt: TGTGCCAGCAGCCCCGAAGGACAGAGACGGGATGAGCAGTTCTTC
clone_size: many; v_call: TRBV9; d_call: TRBD1; cdr3_length: 15; j_call: TRBJ2-7; cdr3_aa: CASSPGDRGTYEQYF; cdr3_nt: TGTGCCAGCAGCCCGGGGGACAGGGGAACCTACGAGCAGTACTTC
clone_size: -; v_call: TRBV4-1; d_call: TRBD2; cdr3_length: 14; j_call: TRBJ2-7; cdr3_aa: CASSQTSGAPEQYF; cdr3_nt: TGCGCCAGCAGCCAGACTAGCGGGGCCCCCGAGCAGTACTTC